Presented here are 19 T cell receptor beta chains from one specimen sequenced in a study of human T cells and chemical hapten exposure. TCRdb used MiXCR to reprocess the RACE reads, holding one entry per CDR3 protein. The sample shows some 400,000 distinct CDR3 sequences, nearly 5% of them seen only once. Specified time point: patch test 1, 2 weeks after DPC sensitization. Treatment indicated: therapeutic diphenylcyclopropenone sensitization with weekly scalp DPC. The material sequenced was whole blood, taken in connection with sensitization to the hapten diphenylcyclopropenone (DPC). These receptors originate from a woman aged 45 to 65 with alopecia areata. Some clones in this sample may be carry-over from other donors' samples.

There are many counts of this clonotype. The chain uses TRBV7-2 and TRBJ2-1; tentatively, D is TRBD2 (5 bases). The CDR3 runs to 14 residues. V was pared by 5 bases and J by 4 bases, with 12 bases between. The germline V gene encodes CDR1 SGHTA and CDR2 FQGNSA. The CDR3 sequence is CASSPPGSYNEQFF. The CDR3 DNA reads as TGTGCCAGCAGCCCGCCGGGATCTTACAATGAGCAGTTCTTC.

Only a few counts were recorded for this clonotype. The chain links TRBV7-2 to TRBJ2-1; D may be TRBD1 or TRBD2 (5 bases each). This CDR3 is built from 14 residues. V shed 0 bases and J shed 8 bases, with 11 bases lying between them. The germline CDR1 and CDR2 sequences are SGHTA and FQGNSA. The CDR3 protein is CASSLAGDVDEQFF. The DNA for the CDR3 is TGTGCCAGCAGCTTAGCGGGGGACGTGGATGAGCAGTTCTTC.

V is TRBV12-3 or TRBV12-4 and J is TRBJ2-5; a possible D gene is TRBD2 (5 bases). Between the trimmed V and J ends, which lost 5 bases and 1 base, there was a span of 14 bases. This CDR3 is built from 15 residues. The DNA of the CDR3 is TGTGCCAGCAGTCCCGACATAGGACTCCAAGAGACCCAGTACTTC. Protein: CASSPDIGLQETQYF.

This clonotype was counted many times. This chain uses TRBV4-3 with TRBJ1-1; D is undetermined. This CDR3 contains 14 residues. Trimming removed 0 bases from V and 0 bases from J, with 5 bases in between. Germline V CDR1 and CDR2: LGHNA, YSLEER. The CDR3 DNA reads TGCGCCAGCAGCCAAGATGCAGTGAACACTGAAGCTTTCTTT. Translation gives CASSQDAVNTEAFF.

This clonotype was found a few times. This sequence joins TRBV13 and TRBJ1-1, with D possibly TRBD1 on 6 matching bases. The CDR3 length is 13 residues. Germline V gene data show CDR1 as PRHDT and CDR2 as FYEKMQ (reference sequence). The V gene lost 7 bases and the J gene lost 5 bases, with 14 bases spanning the gap. The CDR3 reads CASIPRGGTEAFF. The CDR3 nucleotides read TGTGCCAGCATCCCGAGGGGGGGGACTGAAGCTTTCTTT.

This clonotype was detected a few times. The chain couples TRBV12-3 or TRBV12-4 to TRBJ2-1; 10 bases map to TRBD2. The CDR3 is 15 amino acids. With V trimmed by 6 bases and J by 1 base, 3 bases remained unmatched. DNA of the CDR3: TGTGCCAGCAGGAGACTAGCGGGTTCCTACAATGAGCAGTTCTTC. Protein: CASRRLAGSYNEQFF.

The rearrangement links TRBV3-1 to TRBJ2-1; D is uncertain. The CDR3 consists of 14 residues. The V gene lost 0 bases and the J gene lost 7 bases, with 10 bases spanning the gap. Looked up from germline, CDR1 is LGHDT and CDR2 is YNNKEL (reference sequence). CDR3 nucleotides: TGTGCCAGCAGCCAAGATTCGGAAGGGAATGAGCAGTTCTTC. Its protein product is CASSQDSEGNEQFF.

This clonotype was detected many times. V gene TRBV20-1 combines with J gene TRBJ2-3; 10 bases line up with TRBD2. V shed 6 bases and J 4 bases; nucleotides not matched to a gene: 7. The CDR3 contains 14 residues. The germline V gene encodes CDR1 DFQATT and CDR2 SNEGSKA (reference sequence). The CDR3 DNA reads TGCAGTGCGGAAATCACTAGCGGGGCAGATACGCAGTATTTT. This translates into CSAEITSGADTQYF.

The table lists this clonotype with a few counts. The V and J genes are TRBV28 and TRBJ2-1, with a weak D call TRBD1 (6 bases). The CDR3 loop spans 13 amino acids. Germline V gene sequence: CDR1 MDHEN, CDR2 SYDVKM. V dropped 5 bases and J dropped 3 bases, with 8 bases sitting between them. The CDR3 protein is CASSRDNYNEQFF. The CDR3 DNA follows: TGTGCCAGCAGTAGGGACAACTACAATGAGCAGTTCTTC.

This sequence joins TRBV5-1 and TRBJ1-6, with 7 bases lining up with TRBD1. Germline V gene sequence: CDR1 SGHRS, CDR2 YFSETQ. CDR3 length: 17 residues. J was trimmed by 6 bases and V by 0 bases; bases with no gene match: 9. CDR3 region: CASSLVDTGAINSPLHF. CDR3 coding DNA: TGCGCCAGCAGCTTGGTGGACACAGGGGCTATTAATTCACCCCTCCACTTT.

This clonotype has a count of ten or more. The chain links TRBV6-5 to TRBJ1-3, with D possibly TRBD1 on 6 matching bases. Germline assignment: CDR1 MNHEY and CDR2 SVGAGI. Trimming shortened V by 0 bases and J by 4 bases, and 16 bases separated the two germline ends. The CDR3 sequence is 17 residues long. In DNA form, the CDR3 reads TGTGCCAGCAGTTACTCGCAGTTTGGGACACTCGGAAACACCATATATTTT. Translation: CASSYSQFGTLGNTIYF.

This clonotype was observed many times. This sequence joins TRBV28 and TRBJ2-4; no clear D gene. The length of the CDR3 is 16 residues. V lost 5 bases, J lost 0 bases, and 14 bases lay in between. Looked up from germline, CDR1 is MDHEN and CDR2 is SYDVKM. The CDR3 here is CASSPIEVIAKNIQYF. The CDR3 bases are TGTGCCAGCAGTCCAATTGAAGTGATAGCCAAAAACATTCAGTACTTC.

In this sample, this clonotype turned up many times. This chain connects TRBV2 to TRBJ2-7, with D perhaps given as TRBD1 or TRBD2 (6 bases each). V was trimmed by 11 bases and J by 5 bases, leaving 10 bases between them. Germline V CDR1 and CDR2: SNHLY, FYNNEI. The CDR3 spans 10 residues. This CDR3 reads CAARGDEQYF. CDR3 nucleotide sequence: TGTGCCGCTAGGGGGGACGAGCAGTACTTC.

In its sample, this clonotype was seen many times. V and J are TRBV3-1 and TRBJ2-7; 11 bases are a match to TRBD1. The CDR3 has 16 amino acids. Trimming removed 3 bases from V and 5 bases from J; junction bases left unmatched: 9. Germline CDR1 is LGHDT and CDR2 is YNNKEL (reference sequence). The CDR3 loop is CASSQLLGQGVHEQYF. CDR3 sequence (DNA): TGTGCCAGCAGCCAGCTCCTGGGACAGGGGGTCCACGAGCAGTACTTC.

This clonotype has ten or more counts. The gene calls are TRBV11-2 and TRBJ1-1; D unresolved. The CDR3 contains 15 residues. In germline, CDR1 is SGHAT, CDR2 FQNNGV. Deletions cut 0 bases from V and 1 base from J, with 9 bases between. This CDR3 reads CASSLDPSANTEAFF. The CDR3 DNA reads TGTGCCAGCAGCTTAGATCCGTCGGCGAACACTGAAGCTTTCTTT.

The chain carries TRBV10-3 and TRBJ1-1, with TRBD1 identical over 9 bases. Trimming removed 2 bases from V and 6 bases from J; junction bases left unmatched: 7. Germline V CDR1 and CDR2: ENHRY, SYGVKD. The CDR3 sequence is 15 residues long. The CDR3 sequence: CAISEPGQGGSEAFF. The CDR3 nucleotides read TGTGCCATCAGTGAGCCGGGACAGGGTGGTTCTGAAGCTTTCTTT.

A note on this clonotype: Given a much more abundant clone one base away, this may be a read error. This sequence joins TRBV6-1 and TRBJ2-3; TRBD2 agrees at 10 bases. CDR3 size: 15 residues. Germline V gene sequence: CDR1 MNHNS, CDR2 SASEGT. The CDR3 spells CAGSELAGGLDTQYF. CDR3 in DNA: TGTGCCGGCAGTGAATTAGCGGGGGGTTTGGATACGCAGTATTTT.

The rearrangement uses TRBV18 and TRBJ1-1; D remains unclear. The CDR3 covers 14 residues. Trimming shortened V by 3 bases and J by 2 bases, and 10 bases separated the two germline ends. Germline CDR1 reads KGHSH; CDR2 reads LQKENI. DNA of the CDR3: TGTGCCAGCTCACCTTTAAGGGAAAACACTGAAGCTTTCTTT. Its translation is CASSPLRENTEAFF.

This clonotype was detected ten times or more. This rearrangement joins TRBV12-3 or TRBV12-4 to TRBJ1-1; no clear D gene. This CDR3 region has 14 residues. V was trimmed by 8 bases and J by 1 base, leaving 14 bases between them. CDR3 in DNA: TGTGCCAGCCGCAATGGACGGAGGAACACTGAAGCTTTCTTT. Translation: CASRNGRRNTEAFF.